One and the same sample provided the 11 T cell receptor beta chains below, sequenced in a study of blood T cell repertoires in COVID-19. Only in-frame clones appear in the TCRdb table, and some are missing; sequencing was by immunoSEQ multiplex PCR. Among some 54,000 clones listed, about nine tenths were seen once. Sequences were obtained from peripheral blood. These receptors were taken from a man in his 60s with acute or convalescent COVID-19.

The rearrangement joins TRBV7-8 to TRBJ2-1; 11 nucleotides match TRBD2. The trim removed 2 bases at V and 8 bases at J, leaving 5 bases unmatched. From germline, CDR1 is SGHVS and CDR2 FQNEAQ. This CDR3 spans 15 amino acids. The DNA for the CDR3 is TGTGCCAGCAGCTTATTTACTAGCGGGAGTGATGAGCAGTTCTTC. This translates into CASSLFTSGSDEQFF.

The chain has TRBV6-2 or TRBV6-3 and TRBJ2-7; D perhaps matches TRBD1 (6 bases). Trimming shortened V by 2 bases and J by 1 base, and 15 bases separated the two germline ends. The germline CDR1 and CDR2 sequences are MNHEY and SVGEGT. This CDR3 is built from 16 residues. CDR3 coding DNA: TGTGCCAGCAGTTACCCCGATTCCAGGGGTTCCTACGAGCAGTACTTC. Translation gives CASSYPDSRGSYEQYF.

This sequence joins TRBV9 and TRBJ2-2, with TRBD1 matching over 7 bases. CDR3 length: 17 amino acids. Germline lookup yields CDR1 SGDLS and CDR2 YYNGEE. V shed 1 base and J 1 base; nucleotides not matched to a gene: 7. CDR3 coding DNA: TGTGCCAGCAGCGTAAGGGGGCTAGGGGGGAACACCGGGGAGCTGTTTTTT. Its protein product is CASSVRGLGGNTGELFF.

The CDR3 is CASSFARYSNQPQHF. The DNA of the CDR3 is TGTGCCAGCAGTTTTGCCAGATATAGCAATCAGCCCCAGCATTTT. The chain carries TRBV27 and TRBJ1-5; no firm D call. CDR1 MNHEY and CDR2 SMNVEV come from the germline V gene (reference sequence). The CDR3 is made up of 15 amino acids. V was clipped by 3 bases and J by 0 bases, with 9 bases between them.

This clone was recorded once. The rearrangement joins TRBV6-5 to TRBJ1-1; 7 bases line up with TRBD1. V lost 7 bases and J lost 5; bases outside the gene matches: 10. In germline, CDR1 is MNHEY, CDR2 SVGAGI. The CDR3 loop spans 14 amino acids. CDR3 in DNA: TGTGCCAGCACCCCGACAGGGATGAGGACTGAAGCTTTCTTT. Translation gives CASTPTGMRTEAFF.

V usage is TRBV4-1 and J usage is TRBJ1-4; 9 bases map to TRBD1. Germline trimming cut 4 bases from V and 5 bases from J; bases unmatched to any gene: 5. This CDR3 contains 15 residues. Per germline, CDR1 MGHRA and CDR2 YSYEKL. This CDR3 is CASSRLGTGNEKLFF. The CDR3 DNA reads TGCGCCAGCAGCCGTCTAGGGACAGGGAATGAAAAACTGTTTTTT.

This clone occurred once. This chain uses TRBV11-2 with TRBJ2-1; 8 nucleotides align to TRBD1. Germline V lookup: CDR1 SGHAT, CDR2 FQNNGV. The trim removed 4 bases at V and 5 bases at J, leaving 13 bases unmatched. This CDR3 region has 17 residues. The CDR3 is CASSSSGAGGLDNEQFF. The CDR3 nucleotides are TGTGCCAGCAGCTCAAGTGGGGCAGGGGGCTTGGACAATGAGCAGTTCTTC.

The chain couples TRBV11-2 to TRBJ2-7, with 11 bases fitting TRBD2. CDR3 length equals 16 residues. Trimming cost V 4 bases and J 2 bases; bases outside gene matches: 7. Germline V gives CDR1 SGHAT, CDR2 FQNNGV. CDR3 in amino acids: CASSSLTSGRPYEQYF. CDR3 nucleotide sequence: TGTGCCAGCAGCTCCTTAACTAGCGGGAGACCCTACGAGCAGTACTTC.

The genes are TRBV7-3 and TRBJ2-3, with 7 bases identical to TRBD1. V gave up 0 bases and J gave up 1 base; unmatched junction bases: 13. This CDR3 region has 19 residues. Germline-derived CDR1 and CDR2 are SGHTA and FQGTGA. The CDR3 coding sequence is TGTGCCAGCAGCTTAACGGACAACAGGGGAGAGAGACGCACAGATACGCAGTATTTT. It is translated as CASSLTDNRGERRTDTQYF.

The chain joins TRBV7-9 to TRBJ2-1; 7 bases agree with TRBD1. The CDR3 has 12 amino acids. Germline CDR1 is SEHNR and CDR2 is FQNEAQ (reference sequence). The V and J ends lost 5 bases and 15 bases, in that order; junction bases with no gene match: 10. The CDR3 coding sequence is TGTGCCAGCAGCCCCGGACAGGCTTCTTCGTTCTTC. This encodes CASSPGQASSFF.

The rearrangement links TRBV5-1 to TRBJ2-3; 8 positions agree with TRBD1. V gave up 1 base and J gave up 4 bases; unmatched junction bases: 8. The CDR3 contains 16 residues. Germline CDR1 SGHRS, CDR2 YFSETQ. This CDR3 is CASSLIRGPTADTQYF. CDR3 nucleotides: TGCGCCAGCAGCTTGATCAGGGGGCCGACCGCAGATACGCAGTATTTT.